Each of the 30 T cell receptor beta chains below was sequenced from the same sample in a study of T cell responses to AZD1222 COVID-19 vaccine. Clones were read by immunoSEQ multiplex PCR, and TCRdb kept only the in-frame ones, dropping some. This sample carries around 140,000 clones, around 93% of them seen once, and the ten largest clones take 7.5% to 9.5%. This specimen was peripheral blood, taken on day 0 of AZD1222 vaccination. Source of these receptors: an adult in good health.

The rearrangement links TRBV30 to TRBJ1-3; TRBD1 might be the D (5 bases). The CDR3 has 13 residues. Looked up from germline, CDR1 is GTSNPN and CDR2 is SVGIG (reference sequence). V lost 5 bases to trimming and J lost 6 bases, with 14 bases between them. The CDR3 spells CAWCFGGVNTIYF. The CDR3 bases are TGTGCCTGGTGCTTCGGGGGAGTAAACACCATATATTTT.

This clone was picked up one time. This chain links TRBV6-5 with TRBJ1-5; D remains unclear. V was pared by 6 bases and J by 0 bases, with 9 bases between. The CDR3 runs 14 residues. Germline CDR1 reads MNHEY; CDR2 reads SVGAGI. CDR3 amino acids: CASRGIDSNQPQHF. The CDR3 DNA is TGTGCCAGCAGGGGAATCGATAGCAATCAGCCCCAGCATTTT.

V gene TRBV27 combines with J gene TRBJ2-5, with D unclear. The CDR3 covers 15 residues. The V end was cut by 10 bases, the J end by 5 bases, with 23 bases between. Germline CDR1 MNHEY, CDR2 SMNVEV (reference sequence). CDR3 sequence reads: CATSSGSLFAETQYF. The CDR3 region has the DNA TGTGCCACCTCCTCGGGCTCTTTGTTCGCGGAGACCCAGTACTTC.

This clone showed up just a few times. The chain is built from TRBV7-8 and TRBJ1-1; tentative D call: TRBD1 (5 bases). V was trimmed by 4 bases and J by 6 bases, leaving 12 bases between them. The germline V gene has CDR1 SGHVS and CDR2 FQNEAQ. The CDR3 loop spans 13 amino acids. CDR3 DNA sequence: TGTGCCAGCAGCTCGAACAGGCGATCTGAAGCTTTCTTT. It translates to CASSSNRRSEAFF.

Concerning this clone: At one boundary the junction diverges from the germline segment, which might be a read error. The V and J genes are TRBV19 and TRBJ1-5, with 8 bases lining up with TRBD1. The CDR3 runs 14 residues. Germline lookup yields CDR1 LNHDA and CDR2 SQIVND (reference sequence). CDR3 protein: CASSIRTGNQPQHF. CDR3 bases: TGTGCCAGCAGTATTAGGACAGGGAATCAGCCCCAGCATTTT.

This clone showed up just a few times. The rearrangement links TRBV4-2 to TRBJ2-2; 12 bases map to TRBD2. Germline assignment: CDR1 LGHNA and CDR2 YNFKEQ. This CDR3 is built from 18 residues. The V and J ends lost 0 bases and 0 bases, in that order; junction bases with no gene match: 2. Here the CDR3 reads CASSQDPSGGANTGELFF. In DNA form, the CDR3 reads TGTGCCAGCAGCCAAGACCCTAGCGGGGGGGCGAACACCGGGGAGCTGTTTTTT.

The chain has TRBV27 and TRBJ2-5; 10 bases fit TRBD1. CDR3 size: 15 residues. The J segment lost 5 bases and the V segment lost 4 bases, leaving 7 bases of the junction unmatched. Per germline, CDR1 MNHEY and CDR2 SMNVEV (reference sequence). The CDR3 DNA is TGTGCCAGCAGTTCCGAGACAGGGGGCGGCGAGACCCAGTACTTC. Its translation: CASSSETGGGETQYF.

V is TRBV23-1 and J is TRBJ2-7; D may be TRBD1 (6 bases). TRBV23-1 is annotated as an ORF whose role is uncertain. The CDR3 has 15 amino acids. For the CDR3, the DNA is TGCCTTACCGGACAGCAGAAAAGGAGCTCCTACGAGCAGTACTTC. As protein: CLTGQQKRSSYEQYF.

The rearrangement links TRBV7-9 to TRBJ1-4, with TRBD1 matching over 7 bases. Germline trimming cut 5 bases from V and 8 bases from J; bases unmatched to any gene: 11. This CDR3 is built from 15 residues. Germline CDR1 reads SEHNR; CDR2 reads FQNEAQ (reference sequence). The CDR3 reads CASSTSTGRREKLFF. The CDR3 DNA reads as TGTGCCAGCAGCACCTCGACAGGGCGGAGGGAAAAACTGTTTTTT.

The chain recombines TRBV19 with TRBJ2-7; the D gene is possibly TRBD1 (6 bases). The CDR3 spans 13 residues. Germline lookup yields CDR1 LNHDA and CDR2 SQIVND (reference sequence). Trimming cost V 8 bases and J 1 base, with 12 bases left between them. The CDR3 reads CASGLDSSYEQYF. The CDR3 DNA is TGTGCCAGTGGACTGGACAGTTCCTACGAGCAGTACTTC. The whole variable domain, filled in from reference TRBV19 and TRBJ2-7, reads DGGITQSPKYLFRKEGQNVTLSCEQNLNHDAMYWYRQDPGQGLRLIYYSQIVNDFQKGDIAEGYSVSREKKESFPLTVTSAQKNPTAFYLCASGLDSSYEQYFGPGTRLTVT.

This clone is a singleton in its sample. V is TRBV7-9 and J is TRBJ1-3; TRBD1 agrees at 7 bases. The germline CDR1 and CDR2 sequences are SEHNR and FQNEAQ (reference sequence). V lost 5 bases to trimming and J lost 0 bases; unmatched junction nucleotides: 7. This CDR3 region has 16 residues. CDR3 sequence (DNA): TGTGCCAGCAGCCTGGTGACAGGGAGCTCTGGAAACACCATATATTTT. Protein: CASSLVTGSSGNTIYF.

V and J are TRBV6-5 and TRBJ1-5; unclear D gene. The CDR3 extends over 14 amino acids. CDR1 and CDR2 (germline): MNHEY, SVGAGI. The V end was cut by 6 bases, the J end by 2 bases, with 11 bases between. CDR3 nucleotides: TGTGCCAGCAGCGACCTCCGGGGCAATCAGCCCCAGCATTTT. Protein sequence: CASSDLRGNQPQHF.

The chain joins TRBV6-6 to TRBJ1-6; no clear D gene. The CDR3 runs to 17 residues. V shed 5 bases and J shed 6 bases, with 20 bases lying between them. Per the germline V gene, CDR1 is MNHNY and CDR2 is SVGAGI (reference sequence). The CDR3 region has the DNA TGTGCCAGCAGTCCCCAACGGGCCTCTACCATTAATTCACCCCTCCACTTT. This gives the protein CASSPQRASTINSPLHF.

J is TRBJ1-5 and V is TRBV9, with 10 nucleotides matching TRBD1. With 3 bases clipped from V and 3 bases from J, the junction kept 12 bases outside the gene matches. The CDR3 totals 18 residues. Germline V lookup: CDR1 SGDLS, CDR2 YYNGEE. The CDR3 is CASSALLRDRGPNQPQHF. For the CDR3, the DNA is TGTGCCAGCAGCGCACTACTCCGGGACAGGGGCCCCAATCAGCCCCAGCATTTT. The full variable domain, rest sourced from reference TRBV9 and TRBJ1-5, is DSGVTQTPKHLITATGQRVTLRCSPRSGDLSVYWYQQSLDQGLQFLIQYYNGEERAKGNILERFSAQQFPDLHSELNLSSLELGDSALYFCASSALLRDRGPNQPQHFGDGTRLSIL.

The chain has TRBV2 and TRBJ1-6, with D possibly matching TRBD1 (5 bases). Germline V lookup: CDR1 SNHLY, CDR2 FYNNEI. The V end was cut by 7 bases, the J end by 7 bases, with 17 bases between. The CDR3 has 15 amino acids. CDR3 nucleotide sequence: TGTGCCAGCACCCCGGGGGGGGTAGAGAATTCACCCCTCCACTTT. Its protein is CASTPGGVENSPLHF.

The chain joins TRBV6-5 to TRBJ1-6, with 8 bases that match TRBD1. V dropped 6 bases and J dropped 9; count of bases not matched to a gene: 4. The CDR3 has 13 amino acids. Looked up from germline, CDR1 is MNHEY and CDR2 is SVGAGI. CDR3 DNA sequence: TGTGCCAGCAGGGGGACAGGATTTTCACCCCTCCACTTT. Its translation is CASRGTGFSPLHF.

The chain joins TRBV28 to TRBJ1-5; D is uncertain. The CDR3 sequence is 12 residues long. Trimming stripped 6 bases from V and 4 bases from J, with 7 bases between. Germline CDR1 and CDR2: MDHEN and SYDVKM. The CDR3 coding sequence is TGTGCCAGCAGCTCCATTAATCAGCCCCAGCATTTT. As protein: CASSSINQPQHF.

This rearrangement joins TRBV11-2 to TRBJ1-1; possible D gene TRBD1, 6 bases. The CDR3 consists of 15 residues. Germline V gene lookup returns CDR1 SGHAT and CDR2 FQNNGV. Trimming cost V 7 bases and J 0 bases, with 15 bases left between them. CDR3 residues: CASTRGRGMNTEAFF. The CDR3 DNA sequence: TGTGCCAGCACCCGCGGCAGGGGCATGAACACTGAAGCTTTCTTT.

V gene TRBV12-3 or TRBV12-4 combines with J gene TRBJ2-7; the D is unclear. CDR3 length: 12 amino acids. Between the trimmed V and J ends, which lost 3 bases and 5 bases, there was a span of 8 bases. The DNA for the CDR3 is TGTGCCAGCAGTTTGTTGTATGACGAGCAGTACTTC. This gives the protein CASSLLYDEQYF.

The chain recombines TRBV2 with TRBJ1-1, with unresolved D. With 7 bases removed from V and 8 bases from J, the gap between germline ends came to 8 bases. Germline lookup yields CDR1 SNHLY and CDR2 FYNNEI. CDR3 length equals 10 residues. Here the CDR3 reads CASKDLEAFF. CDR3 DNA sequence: TGTGCCAGCAAGGATCTCGAAGCTTTCTTT.

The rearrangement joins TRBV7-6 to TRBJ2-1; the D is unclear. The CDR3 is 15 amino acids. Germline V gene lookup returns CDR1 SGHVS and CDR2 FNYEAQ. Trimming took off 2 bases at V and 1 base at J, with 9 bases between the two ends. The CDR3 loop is CASSLLVGSYNEQFF. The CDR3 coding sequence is TGTGCCAGCAGCTTATTAGTCGGATCCTACAATGAGCAGTTCTTC.

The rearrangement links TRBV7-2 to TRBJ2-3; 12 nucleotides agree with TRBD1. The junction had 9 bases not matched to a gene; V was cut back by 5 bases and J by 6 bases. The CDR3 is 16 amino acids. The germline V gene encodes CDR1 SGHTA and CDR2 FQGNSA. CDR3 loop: CASSPQGQGAFDTQYF. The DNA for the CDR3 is TGTGCCAGCAGCCCGCAGGGACAGGGGGCGTTTGATACGCAGTATTTT.

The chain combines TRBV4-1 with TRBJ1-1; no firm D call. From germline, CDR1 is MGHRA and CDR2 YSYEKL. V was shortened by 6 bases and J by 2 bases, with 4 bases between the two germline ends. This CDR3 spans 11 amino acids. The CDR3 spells CASSFNTEAFF. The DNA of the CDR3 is TGCGCCAGCAGTTTTAACACTGAAGCTTTCTTT.

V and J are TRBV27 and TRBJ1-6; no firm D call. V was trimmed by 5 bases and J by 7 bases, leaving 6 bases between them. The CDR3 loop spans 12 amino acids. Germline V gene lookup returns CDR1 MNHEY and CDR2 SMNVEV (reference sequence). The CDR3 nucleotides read TGTGCCAGCAGTCCCGTGAATTCACCCCTCCACTTT. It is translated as CASSPVNSPLHF.

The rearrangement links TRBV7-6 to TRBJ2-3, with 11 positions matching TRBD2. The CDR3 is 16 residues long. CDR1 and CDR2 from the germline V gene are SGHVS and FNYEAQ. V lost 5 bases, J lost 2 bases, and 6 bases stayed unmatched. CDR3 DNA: TGTGCCAGCAGCATGGGGACTAGCGGAATCACAGATACGCAGTATTTT. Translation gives CASSMGTSGITDTQYF. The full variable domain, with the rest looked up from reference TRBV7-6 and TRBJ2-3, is GAGVSQSPRYKVTKRGQDVALRCDPISGHVSLYWYRQALGQGPEFLTYFNYEAQQDKSGLPNDRFSAERPEGSISTLTIQRTEQRDSAMYRCASSMGTSGITDTQYFGPGTRLTVL.

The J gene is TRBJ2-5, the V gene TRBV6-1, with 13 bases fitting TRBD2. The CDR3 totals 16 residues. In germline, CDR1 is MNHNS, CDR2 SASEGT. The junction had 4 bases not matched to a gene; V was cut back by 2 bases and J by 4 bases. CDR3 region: CASSEMTSGGRETQYF. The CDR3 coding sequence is TGTGCCAGCAGTGAAATGACTAGCGGGGGGAGAGAGACCCAGTACTTC.

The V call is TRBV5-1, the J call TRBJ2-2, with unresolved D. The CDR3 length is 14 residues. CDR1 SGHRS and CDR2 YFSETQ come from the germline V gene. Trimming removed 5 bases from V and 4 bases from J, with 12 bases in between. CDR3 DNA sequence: TGCGCCAGCAGAGGCAGCGATCCCACCGGGGAGCTGTTTTTT. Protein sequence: CASRGSDPTGELFF.

The CDR3 DNA reads as TGTGCCACCAGTGACACTAGCGGGGGACTCACAGATACGCAGTATTTT. Its translation is CATSDTSGGLTDTQYF. The V and J genes are TRBV24-1 and TRBJ2-3; 11 bases map to TRBD2. The CDR3 has 16 residues. Germline trimming cut 4 bases from V and 2 bases from J; bases unmatched to any gene: 4. From germline, CDR1 is KGHDR and CDR2 SFDVKD.

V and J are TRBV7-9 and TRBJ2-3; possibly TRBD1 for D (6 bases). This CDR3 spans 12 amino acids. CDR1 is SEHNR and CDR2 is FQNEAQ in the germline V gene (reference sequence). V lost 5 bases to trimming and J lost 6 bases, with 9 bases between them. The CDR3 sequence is CASSQGFDTQYF. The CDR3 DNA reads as TGTGCCAGCAGCCAGGGGTTCGATACGCAGTATTTT. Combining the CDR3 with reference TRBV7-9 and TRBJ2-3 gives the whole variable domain DTGVSQNPRHKITKRGQNVTFRCDPISEHNRLYWYRQTLGQGPEFLTYFQNEAQLEKSRLLSDRFSAERPKGSFSTLEIQRTEQGDSAMYLCASSQGFDTQYFGPGTRLTVL.

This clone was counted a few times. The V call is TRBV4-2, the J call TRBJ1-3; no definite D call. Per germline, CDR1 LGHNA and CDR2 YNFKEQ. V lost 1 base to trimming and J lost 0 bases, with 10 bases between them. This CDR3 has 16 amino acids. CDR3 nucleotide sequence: TGTGCCAGCAGCCAAGCTTACGTTAGCTCTGGAAACACCATATATTTT. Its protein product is CASSQAYVSSGNTIYF.